This TCR beta chain was profiled in a study of cytomegalovirus exposure and HLA in healthy donors. Study observations and caveats: Specificity for CMV antigens was confirmed in vitro for a few of the CMV-associated chains. Reportedly, fewer N-insertions than the roughly 690-donor mean appeared in an Asian-associated ancestry cluster in a later analysis.

This CDR3 has 14 amino acids. Germline V gives CDR1 SGHAT, CDR2 FQNNGV. Between the trimmed V and J ends, which lost 0 bases and 2 bases, there was a span of 8 bases. 60 Vbeta and 13 Jbeta primers were used in PCR. The repertoire was sequenced with immunoSEQ multiplex PCR; TCRdb's copy has only in-frame clones and lacks some. This table holds hundreds of thousands of clones, approximately 79% found once. Regarding this clone: The antigen is not known.

The sequence derives from a male donor in good health and CMV-seronegative. Sequencing used PBMCs. The genes are TRBV11-2 and TRBJ2-7; weak D call: TRBD2 (5 bases). As DNA, the CDR3 is TGTGCCAGCAGCTTAGACGGGAATCCCTACGAGCAGTACTTC. Translating gives CASSLDGNPYEQYF.